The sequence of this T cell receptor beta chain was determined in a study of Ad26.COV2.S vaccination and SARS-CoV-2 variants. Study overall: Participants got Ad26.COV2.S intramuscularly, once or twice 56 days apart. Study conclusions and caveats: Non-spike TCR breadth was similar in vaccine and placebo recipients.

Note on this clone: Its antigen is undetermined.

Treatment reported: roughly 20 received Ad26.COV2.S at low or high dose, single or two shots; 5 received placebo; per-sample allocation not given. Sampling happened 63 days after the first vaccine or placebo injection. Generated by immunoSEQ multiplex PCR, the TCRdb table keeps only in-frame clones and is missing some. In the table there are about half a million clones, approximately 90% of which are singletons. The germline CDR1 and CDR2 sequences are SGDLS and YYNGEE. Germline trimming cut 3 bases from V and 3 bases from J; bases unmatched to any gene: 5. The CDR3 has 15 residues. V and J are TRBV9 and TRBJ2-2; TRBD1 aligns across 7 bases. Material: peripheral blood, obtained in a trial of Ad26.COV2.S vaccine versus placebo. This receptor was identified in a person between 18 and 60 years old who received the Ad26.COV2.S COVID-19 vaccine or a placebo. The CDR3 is CASSAWDSHTGELFF. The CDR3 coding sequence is TGTGCCAGCAGCGCCTGGGACAGCCACACCGGGGAGCTGTTTTTT. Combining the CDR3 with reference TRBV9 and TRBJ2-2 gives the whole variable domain DSGVTQTPKHLITATGQRVTLRCSPRSGDLSVYWYQQSLDQGLQFLIQYYNGEERAKGNILERFSAQQFPDLHSELNLSSLELGDSALYFCASSAWDSHTGELFFGEGSRLTVL.